This TCR beta chain was identified in a study of shared clonotypes between healthy human individuals. The CDR3 extends over 15 amino acids. J was trimmed by 4 bases and V by 4 bases; bases with no gene match: 8. The germline CDR1 and CDR2 sequences are SGHTA and FQGTGA. The assay was immunoSEQ multiplex PCR, and TCRdb's table has in-frame clones only and misses some. The sample yields about 2.5 million clones, around 90% seen once. The V and J genes are TRBV7-3 and TRBJ2-3, with 7 positions matching TRBD2. The sample comprised naive CD4+ T cells from PBMCs. Subset meaning: CD45RA+ positively selected. The receptor comes from a man between 18 and 29 years old in good health. Some clones in this sample may be carry-over from other donors' samples. The CDR3 DNA reads as TGTGCCAGCAGCTCGGGGGGAGGGCCATCAGATACGCAGTATTTT. It translates to CASSSGGGPSDTQYF.